These 11 T cell receptor beta chains came from one sample sequenced in a study of OX40 agonist ivuxolimab in advanced cancers. Assay: immunoSEQ multiplex PCR; the TCRdb copy retains only in-frame clones and omits some. The sample includes more than 65,000 clones, approximately 90% of them seen just once. This sample comprised CD4+ or CD8+ T cells sorted from blood, obtained in a trial of the OX40 agonist ivuxolimab. These TCRs come from an adult with an advanced solid tumor such as melanoma, head and neck, liver or kidney cancer.

The chain combines TRBV2 with TRBJ2-1; TRBD1 agrees at 8 bases. From germline, CDR1 is SNHLY and CDR2 FYNNEI. J gave up 4 bases and V 6 bases, and 8 bases lay outside the gene matches. This CDR3 is 15 amino acids long. CDR3 sequence reads: CASREQGVSYNEQFF. Here the CDR3 DNA reads TGTGCCAGCAGGGAACAGGGGGTATCGTACAATGAGCAGTTCTTC.

This chain joins TRBV7-2 and TRBJ2-6, with D perhaps TRBD2 (5 bases). This CDR3 has 16 amino acids. Germline CDR1 reads SGHTA; CDR2 reads FQGNSA. The V end lost 1 base, the J end lost 4 bases, and 11 bases lay between the germline ends. The CDR3 DNA is TGTGCCAGCAGCTTAGTTACGGGGTCAGGGGCCAACGTCCTGACTTTC. Residues: CASSLVTGSGANVLTF.

The chain combines TRBV5-4 with TRBJ2-5; the match to TRBD2 covers 11 bases. The CDR3 length is 16 residues. The ends lost 2 bases at V and 5 bases at J; junction bases unmatched: 8. In germline, CDR1 is SGHNT, CDR2 YYREEE (reference sequence). CDR3 coding DNA: TGTGCCAGCAGCTTAAGGCTAGCGGGAGGAGGGGAGACCCAGTACTTC. Residues: CASSLRLAGGGETQYF.

V gene TRBV7-6 combines with J gene TRBJ2-7; 7 bases match TRBD1. Trimming at V came to 4 bases and at J to 6 bases, leaving 6 bases not matched to a gene. This CDR3 contains 13 residues. The V gene's germline CDR1 is SGHVS and CDR2 FNYEAQ. CDR3: CASSSTSGGEQYF. The CDR3 DNA sequence: TGTGCCAGCAGCTCCACCTCAGGGGGCGAGCAGTACTTC.

V usage is TRBV6-5 and J usage is TRBJ2-7; 13 bases are shared with TRBD2. With V trimmed by 10 bases and J by 0 bases, 6 bases remained unmatched. The germline V gene encodes CDR1 MNHEY and CDR2 SVGAGI. The CDR3 totals 15 residues. The CDR3 sequence: CATWGLAGISYEQYF. CDR3 coding DNA: TGTGCCACATGGGGACTAGCGGGGATCTCCTACGAGCAGTACTTC.

The J gene is TRBJ1-5, the V gene TRBV18; D not resolved. Germline CDR1 KGHSH, CDR2 LQKENI. CDR3 size: 17 residues. Trimming removed 6 bases from V and 5 bases from J, with 23 bases in between. The CDR3 nucleotides read TGTGCCAGCTCGCCGACGAAGACCAGGTACGGGTATCAGCCCCAGCATTTT. Translating gives CASSPTKTRYGYQPQHF.

CDR3 region: CASSRRPLSGQPQHF. As DNA, the CDR3 is TGTGCCAGCAGCCGGCGGCCCCTTTCAGGCCAGCCCCAGCATTTT. The chain employs TRBV5-8 and TRBJ1-5; D is ambiguous. The V gene lost 4 bases and the J gene lost 7 bases, with 18 bases spanning the gap. Germline CDR1 SGHTS, CDR2 YDEGEE. The CDR3 has 15 amino acids.

The chain links TRBV7-6 to TRBJ2-1; tentatively, D is TRBD2 (6 bases). This CDR3 has 16 residues. Trimming cost V 1 base and J 3 bases, with 13 bases left between them. CDR1 and CDR2 (germline): SGHVS, FNYEAQ. CDR3 region: CASSLVGGGGYNEQFF. In DNA form, the CDR3 reads TGTGCCAGCAGCTTAGTTGGGGGAGGAGGCTACAATGAGCAGTTCTTC.

The chain carries TRBV19 and TRBJ2-7, with D perhaps matching TRBD1 or TRBD2 (6 bases each). This CDR3 region has 14 residues. The germline CDR1 and CDR2 sequences are LNHDA and SQIVND (reference sequence). Trimming pared 1 base from V and 6 bases from J, leaving 13 bases between. The DNA of the CDR3 is TGTGCCAGTAGTATAGGTCCAGGGGAGGCCGAGCAGTACTTC. Its protein product is CASSIGPGEAEQYF.

This chain links TRBV6-1 with TRBJ2-1; D gene unclear. Germline V gene lookup returns CDR1 MNHNS and CDR2 SASEGT. Trimming removed 0 bases from V and 2 bases from J, with 17 bases in between. The CDR3 sequence is 18 residues long. In DNA, the CDR3 is TGTGCCAGCAGTGAAGCCAGCCCAAAATCCCGGCCCTACAATGAGCAGTTCTTC. The encoded protein is CASSEASPKSRPYNEQFF.

J is TRBJ1-1 and V is TRBV16; D perhaps matches TRBD1 (6 bases). V was clipped by 4 bases and J by 0 bases, with 9 bases between them. The CDR3 covers 14 residues. Germline CDR1 reads KGHSY; CDR2 reads FQNENV. CDR3 sequence reads: CASSPTGLNTEAFF. DNA for the CDR3: TGTGCCAGCAGCCCCACAGGGTTGAACACTGAAGCTTTCTTT.